A selection of T cell receptor beta chains follows, all from one sample in a study of shared clonotypes between healthy human individuals. Sequencing was performed with immunoSEQ multiplex PCR; in TCRdb, only in-frame clones are kept and a portion is missing. Altogether approximately 940,000 clones are present, over 75% being singletons, with the ten largest covering roughly 1.5%. Input material: memory CD4+ T cells sorted from blood. These receptors all come from a man between 18 and 35 years old in good health. Each CDR3 is given with its conserved first and last residue. Fields, in order: clone size, V gene, J gene, D gene, CDR3 protein, CDR3 DNA. D genes are given only for firm matches. Rows may omit the clone size; those that give it use once, few, many or a size class.

clone size: NA
V gene: TRBV6-5
J gene: TRBJ2-3
D gene: NA
CDR3 protein: CASRPNTDTQYF
CDR3 DNA: TGTGCCAGCAGACCGAACACAGATACGCAGTATTTT

clone size: NA
V gene: TRBV6-5
J gene: TRBJ1-1
D gene: NA
CDR3 protein: CASSYAAVTEAFF
CDR3 DNA: TGTGCCAGCAGTTACGCGGCAGTTACTGAAGCTTTCTTT

clone size: NA
V gene: TRBV2
J gene: TRBJ1-6
D gene: NA
CDR3 protein: CASRTDYNSPLHF
CDR3 DNA: TGTGCCAGCAGGACAGACTATAATTCACCCCTCCACTTT

clone size: once
V gene: TRBV7-2
J gene: TRBJ2-7
D gene: TRBD2
CDR3 protein: CASSPSSGAYEQYF
CDR3 DNA: TGTGCCAGCAGCCCCAGTAGCGGGGCCTACGAGCAGTACTTC

clone size: NA
V gene: TRBV5-1
J gene: TRBJ1-4
D gene: NA
CDR3 protein: CASSSTGMANEKLFF
CDR3 DNA: TGCGCCAGCAGCTCAACAGGGATGGCTAATGAAAAACTGTTTTTT

clone size: NA
V gene: TRBV18
J gene: TRBJ1-1
D gene: NA
CDR3 protein: CASSTGQNTEAFF
CDR3 DNA: TGTGCCAGCTCAACGGGACAGAACACTGAAGCTTTCTTT

clone size: NA
V gene: TRBV5-4
J gene: TRBJ1-2
D gene: TRBD1
CDR3 protein: CASSLGTGGSYGYTF
CDR3 DNA: TGTGCCAGCAGCTTGGGGACAGGGGGATCCTATGGCTACACCTTC

clone size: NA
V gene: TRBV14
J gene: TRBJ2-7
D gene: TRBD2
CDR3 protein: CASSQDGLAGPYEQYF
CDR3 DNA: TGTGCCAGCAGCCAAGATGGGCTAGCGGGGCCTTACGAGCAGTACTTC

clone size: NA
V gene: TRBV11-2
J gene: TRBJ1-4
D gene: NA
CDR3 protein: CASSLPQQMANEKLFF
CDR3 DNA: TGTGCCAGCAGCCTACCTCAGCAGATGGCTAATGAAAAACTGTTTTTT

clone size: NA
V gene: TRBV12-5
J gene: TRBJ2-2
D gene: TRBD2
CDR3 protein: CASGPGLAFTGELFF
CDR3 DNA: TGTGCTAGTGGACCCGGACTAGCCTTCACCGGGGAGCTGTTTTTT

clone size: NA
V gene: TRBV19
J gene: TRBJ1-5
D gene: NA
CDR3 protein: CASSPKKRQPQHF
CDR3 DNA: TGTGCCTCCAGTCCCAAAAAGAGGCAGCCCCAGCATTTT

clone size: NA
V gene: TRBV7-2
J gene: TRBJ2-5
D gene: NA
CDR3 protein: CASTSTRTDQETQYF
CDR3 DNA: TGTGCCAGCACCTCCACCCGGACAGACCAAGAGACCCAGTACTTC

clone size: NA
V gene: TRBV28
J gene: TRBJ1-4
D gene: TRBD1
CDR3 protein: CASSLKSLRGPLEKLFF
CDR3 DNA: TGTGCCAGCAGTTTAAAGAGCTTGAGGGGGCCCCTCGAAAAACTGTTTTTT

clone size: once
V gene: TRBV10-3
J gene: TRBJ2-5
D gene: NA
CDR3 protein: CAISESDSIKTQYF
CDR3 DNA: TGTGCCATCAGTGAGTCAGATAGCATAAAGACCCAGTACTTC

clone size: once
V gene: TRBV29-1
J gene: TRBJ2-2
D gene: NA
CDR3 protein: CSGGFGEGRAGELFF
CDR3 DNA: TGCAGCGGTGGGTTTGGCGAGGGTCGTGCCGGGGAGCTGTTTTTT

clone size: NA
V gene: TRBV29-1
J gene: TRBJ2-1
D gene: NA
CDR3 protein: CSGGEPQVHHEQFF
CDR3 DNA: TGCAGCGGAGGGGAGCCCCAGGTTCATCATGAGCAGTTCTTC

clone size: NA
V gene: TRBV19
J gene: TRBJ1-1
D gene: TRBD1
CDR3 protein: CASSGQANTEAFF
CDR3 DNA: TGTGCCAGTAGCGGACAGGCGAACACTGAAGCTTTCTTT

clone size: NA
V gene: TRBV14
J gene: TRBJ1-3
D gene: NA
CDR3 protein: CASKKTGLRNTIYF
CDR3 DNA: TGTGCCAGCAAAAAAACGGGGTTGCGAAACACCATATATTTT

clone size: NA
V gene: TRBV6-8
J gene: TRBJ2-3
D gene: NA
CDR3 protein: CASTSTRGAVSTDTQYF
CDR3 DNA: TGTGCCAGCACCTCGACAAGGGGCGCGGTTTCGACAGATACGCAGTATTTT

clone size: NA
V gene: TRBV6-6
J gene: TRBJ1-2
D gene: TRBD1
CDR3 protein: CASSPGDRSNYGYTF
CDR3 DNA: TGTGCCAGCAGTCCGGGGGACAGGAGTAACTATGGCTACACCTTC

clone size: NA
V gene: TRBV18
J gene: TRBJ1-5
D gene: TRBD1
CDR3 protein: CASSPGQRSPQHF
CDR3 DNA: TGTGCCAGCTCCCCGGGACAGAGAAGCCCCCAGCATTTT

clone size: NA
V gene: TRBV7-9
J gene: TRBJ2-2
D gene: NA
CDR3 protein: CASRVSAGNTGELFF
CDR3 DNA: TGTGCCAGCAGGGTCTCGGCGGGGAACACCGGGGAGCTGTTTTTT

clone size: NA
V gene: TRBV6-6
J gene: TRBJ1-2
D gene: TRBD1
CDR3 protein: CASGGNRGYGYTF
CDR3 DNA: TGTGCCAGTGGGGGCAACAGGGGCTATGGCTACACCTTC

clone size: NA
V gene: TRBV4-1
J gene: TRBJ2-7
D gene: TRBD1
CDR3 protein: CASSQRDRVEQYF
CDR3 DNA: TGCGCCAGCAGCCAACGTGACAGGGTCGAGCAGTACTTC

clone size: few
V gene: TRBV18
J gene: TRBJ1-6
D gene: NA
CDR3 protein: CASSPLGPSTGSPLHF
CDR3 DNA: TGTGCCAGCTCACCACTCGGACCCTCGACGGGATCACCCCTCCACTTT

clone size: NA
V gene: TRBV6-6
J gene: TRBJ1-2
D gene: TRBD1
CDR3 protein: CASRNGQGASLGTF
CDR3 DNA: TGTGCCAGCAGAAACGGACAGGGGGCGAGTCTGGGCACCTTC

clone size: NA
V gene: TRBV29-1
J gene: TRBJ2-7
D gene: NA
CDR3 protein: CSVGQGVEQYF
CDR3 DNA: TGCAGCGTTGGTCAGGGAGTCGAGCAGTACTTC

clone size: NA
V gene: TRBV29-1
J gene: TRBJ2-3
D gene: NA
CDR3 protein: CSVEDPGIRTDTQYF
CDR3 DNA: TGCAGCGTTGAAGATCCCGGAATACGCACAGATACGCAGTATTTT

clone size: NA
V gene: TRBV6-1
J gene: TRBJ2-1
D gene: NA
CDR3 protein: CASSEDPVSYNEQFF
CDR3 DNA: TGTGCCAGCAGTGAAGATCCGGTCTCCTACAATGAGCAGTTCTTC

clone size: few
V gene: TRBV5-6
J gene: TRBJ1-1
D gene: NA
CDR3 protein: CASSLGRGGSRSTEAFF
CDR3 DNA: TGTGCCAGCAGCTTGGGTAGGGGTGGCAGTCGAAGCACTGAAGCTTTCTTT

clone size: NA
V gene: TRBV7-9
J gene: TRBJ2-1
D gene: NA
CDR3 protein: CASSPPPGYNEQFF
CDR3 DNA: TGTGCCAGCAGCCCCCCGCCGGGGTACAATGAGCAGTTCTTC

clone size: once
V gene: TRBV19
J gene: TRBJ2-7
D gene: NA
CDR3 protein: CASRFRDGSYEQYF
CDR3 DNA: TGTGCCAGTAGGTTCCGGGACGGATCCTACGAGCAGTACTTC

clone size: NA
V gene: TRBV7-2
J gene: TRBJ1-2
D gene: NA
CDR3 protein: CASSLVIPRVNDGYTF
CDR3 DNA: TGTGCCAGCAGCTTAGTCATCCCTCGGGTCAACGATGGCTACACCTTC

clone size: NA
V gene: TRBV6-5
J gene: TRBJ2-7
D gene: NA
CDR3 protein: CASSRAASYEQYF
CDR3 DNA: TGTGCCAGCAGTCGGGCCGCGTCCTACGAGCAGTACTTC

clone size: NA
V gene: TRBV19
J gene: TRBJ1-5
D gene: NA
CDR3 protein: CASSPRTGNQPQHF
CDR3 DNA: TGTGCCAGTAGTCCGCGGACGGGCAATCAGCCCCAGCATTTT

clone size: once
V gene: TRBV5-1
J gene: TRBJ1-1
D gene: NA
CDR3 protein: CASRPQPNTEAFF
CDR3 DNA: TGCGCCAGCAGGCCTCAACCGAACACTGAAGCTTTCTTT

clone size: NA
V gene: TRBV5-1
J gene: TRBJ2-3
D gene: TRBD1
CDR3 protein: CASSLNPDRGSYSASRDTQYF
CDR3 DNA: TGCGCCAGCAGCTTGAACCCCGACAGGGGGTCGTATTCGGCCTCCAGGGATACGCAGTATTTT

clone size: once
V gene: TRBV18
J gene: TRBJ2-3
D gene: NA
CDR3 protein: CASSPQWVSADTQYF
CDR3 DNA: TGTGCCAGCTCACCACAGTGGGTCTCAGCAGATACGCAGTATTTT

clone size: NA
V gene: TRBV10-2
J gene: TRBJ1-2
D gene: NA
CDR3 protein: CASSVGPEGGYTF
CDR3 DNA: TGCGCCAGCAGTGTGGGACCAGAGGGTGGCTACACCTTC

clone size: NA
V gene: TRBV6-6
J gene: TRBJ1-3
D gene: NA
CDR3 protein: CASSYGGGPGNTIYF
CDR3 DNA: TGTGCCAGCAGTTATGGGGGGGGACCTGGAAACACCATATATTTT

clone size: once
V gene: TRBV2
J gene: TRBJ2-3
D gene: NA
CDR3 protein: CASSESRSSTDTQYF
CDR3 DNA: TGTGCCAGCAGTGAAAGTAGGTCTAGCACAGATACGCAGTATTTT

clone size: once
V gene: TRBV25-1
J gene: TRBJ1-1
D gene: NA
CDR3 protein: CASSPAGSNTEAFF
CDR3 DNA: TGTGCCAGCAGCCCCGCGGGGTCGAACACTGAAGCTTTCTTT

clone size: NA
V gene: TRBV9
J gene: TRBJ2-3
D gene: TRBD2
CDR3 protein: CASSAESGGPYTQYF
CDR3 DNA: TGTGCCAGCAGCGCGGAGTCGGGGGGGCCATATACGCAGTATTTT